One and the same sample provided the 3 T cell receptor beta chains below, sequenced in a study of blood T cell repertoires in COVID-19. The repertoire was sequenced with immunoSEQ multiplex PCR; TCRdb's copy has only in-frame clones and lacks some. The sample includes some 200,000 clones, 84% of them seen just once. Sequenced material: peripheral blood. The receptors derive from a man between 25 and 39 years old with active or convalescent COVID-19.

This chain links TRBV10-1 with TRBJ2-5, with D perhaps TRBD1 (6 bases). V dropped 0 bases and J dropped 1 base, with 12 bases sitting between them. Germline V CDR1 and CDR2: WNHNN, SYGVQD (reference sequence). There are 16 residues in the CDR3. The CDR3 sequence is CASSESVRGPQETQYF. CDR3 in DNA: TGCGCCAGCAGTGAGTCAGTCAGGGGACCCCAAGAGACCCAGTACTTC.

As to this clone: The same CDR3 can be traced to other DNA sequences in this sample. The rearrangement uses TRBV29-1 and TRBJ1-5; perhaps TRBD1 as D (5 bases). Trimming removed 6 bases at V and 2 bases at J, with 11 bases between. CDR3 length: 13 amino acids. Germline V lookup: CDR1 SQVTM, CDR2 ANQGSEA. The CDR3: CSVRGSGNQPQHF. Written as DNA, the CDR3 is TGCAGCGTAAGGGGTAGTGGCAATCAGCCCCAGCATTTT.

The rearrangement joins TRBV7-3 to TRBJ2-2, with TRBD2 as a possible D gene (5 bases). Germline-derived CDR1 and CDR2 are SGHTA and FQGTGA. CDR3 length: 15 residues. Between the trimmed V and J ends, which lost 0 bases and 4 bases, there was a span of 9 bases. The CDR3 DNA is TGTGCCAGCAGCTTAACTGGGAGTGGCACCGGGGAGCTGTTTTTT. It specifies CASSLTGSGTGELFF.